Ten or more counts support the clone carrying this T cell receptor (beta chain). As yet, its antigen is unknown. This sample was included in a study of glioma-infiltrating T cells. Study-level findings and limits: CDR3 overlap between tissue and blood was very small. Non-neoplastic patients had below-expected tissue-blood divergence, while all gliomas exceeded expectation.

Using RNA template, CDR3s of TCR alpha and beta were amplified with iRepertoire arm-PCR. TCRdb re-analysed the multiplex PCR reads in MiXCR, keeping a single row per CDR3 protein. The top ten hold roughly a fifth of the sample, which has about 140,000 distinct CDR3 sequences, 35% to 50% seen once. CDR1 is SEHNR, CDR2 FQNEAQ, per germline (reference sequence). V lost 3 bases, J lost 2 bases, and 11 bases lay in between. The CDR3 runs 15 residues. The genes are TRBV7-9 and TRBJ2-1, with no clear D. The sequencing sample was made of glioma tissue, nonneoplastic brain tissue, or PBMCs (not recorded which). This clonotype originated in a human donor with low-grade glioma or glioblastoma, undergoing nonglioma brain surgery, or in good health (not recorded which). CDR3 bases: TGTGCCAGCAGCTTTCCCTCCCCCACCTACAATGAGCAGTTCTTC. Protein product: CASSFPSPTYNEQFF.